The sample holds a few counts of the clone carrying this T cell receptor beta chain. This CDR3 spans 15 amino acids. The V gene lost 1 base and the J gene lost 0 bases, with 7 bases spanning the gap. Germline-derived CDR1 and CDR2 are GTSNPN and SVGIG (reference sequence). The data were taken from a study of shared clonotypes between healthy human individuals. The assay ran at deep level. The unsorted PBMC sample used ten immunoSEQ deep assay plates. The protocol was immunoSEQ multiplex PCR, while the TCRdb copy is restricted to in-frame clones and leaves out a portion. The table lists hundreds of thousands of clones, around 80% of them singletons.

This chain links TRBV30 with TRBJ1-6, with no clear D. This TCR was sampled from a woman aged 40 to 55 in good health. Some clones in this sample may be carry-over from other donors' samples. Sequenced material: PBMCs. The CDR3: CAWSDESSYNSPLHF. In nucleotides, the CDR3 is TGTGCCTGGAGTGATGAAAGCTCCTATAATTCACCCCTCCACTTT.